These 27 T cell receptor beta chains were all obtained from the same sample, sequenced in a study of blood T cells in healthy people across ages. A J-beta primer mix and a sample-barcoded 5' primer were used in a second PCR of roughly 6 to 11 cycles. TCRdb redid the calling of the 5' RACE reads with MiXCR, one entry per CDR3 protein. The repertoire holds about 780,000 distinct CDR3 sequences, with less than 60% as singletons. Sequenced input: blood. All receptors derive from a man at least 80 years old in good health.

The chain joins TRBV2 to TRBJ1-5; 7 bases map to TRBD1. This CDR3 is 14 amino acids long. J gave up 3 bases and V 6 bases, and 5 bases lay outside the gene matches. The germline gives CDR1 SNHLY, CDR2 FYNNEI. CDR3 sequence: CASRRDSANQPQHF. The DNA for the CDR3 is TGTGCCAGCAGGAGGGACAGTGCCAATCAGCCCCAGCATTTT.

This clonotype was seen a handful of times. The V gene is TRBV12-3 or TRBV12-4, the J gene TRBJ1-6; no definite D call. V was cut by 3 bases and J by 6 bases, with 6 bases left in between. The CDR3 contains 13 residues. This chain's CDR3 is CASSLTLNSPLHF. The CDR3 DNA reads as TGTGCCAGCAGTTTGACTCTTAATTCACCCCTCCACTTT.

A note on this clonotype: This clone may be a read error of a much larger clone one base away. The V gene is TRBV7-9, the J gene TRBJ2-1; 10 bases agree with TRBD2. The length of the CDR3 is 14 residues. Germline values: CDR1 SEHNR, CDR2 FQNEAQ (reference sequence). CDR3 coding DNA: TGTACCAGCAGAATAGCGGGAGGTAACAATGAGCAGTTCTTC. As protein: CTSRIAGGNNEQFF.

This clonotype was seen repeatedly, ten times or more. This sequence joins TRBV20-1 and TRBJ2-1; D gene uncertain. V dropped 6 bases and J dropped 6 bases, with 18 bases sitting between them. Germline CDR1 and CDR2: DFQATT and SNEGSKA (reference sequence). There are 14 residues in the CDR3. The CDR3 sequence is CSALPSSSPNEQFF. The CDR3 region has the DNA TGCAGTGCCCTCCCATCTAGTAGCCCCAATGAGCAGTTCTTC.

V is TRBV7-2 and J is TRBJ2-5; 8 nucleotides line up with TRBD2. Trimming removed 5 bases from V and 9 bases from J; junction bases left unmatched: 5. Germline loops: CDR1 SGHTA, CDR2 FQGNSA. This CDR3 region has 12 residues. In nucleotides, the CDR3 is TGTGCCAGCAGCGCAGAGGGACTAGCCCAGTACTTC. Amino acid sequence: CASSAEGLAQYF.

The rearrangement joins TRBV3-1 to TRBJ2-2; D uncertain. The length of the CDR3 is 14 residues. CDR1 is LGHDT, CDR2 YNNKEL, per germline (reference sequence). V dropped 4 bases and J dropped 6 bases, with 12 bases sitting between them. The CDR3 sequence is CASSPQSVAGELFF. In nucleotides, the CDR3 is TGTGCCAGCAGCCCCCAATCAGTGGCCGGGGAGCTGTTTTTT. Drawing the rest from reference TRBV3-1 and TRBJ2-2, the complete variable domain is DTAVSQTPKYLVTQMGNDKSIKCEQNLGHDTMYWYKQDSKKFLKIMFSYNNKELIINETVPNRFSPKSPDKAHLNLHINSLELGDSAVYFCASSPQSVAGELFFGEGSRLTVL.

The chain combines TRBV5-1 with TRBJ2-2; D is possibly TRBD2 (5 bases). Deletions cut 4 bases from V and 0 bases from J, with 19 bases between. This CDR3 contains 18 residues. Germline V CDR1 and CDR2: SGHRS, YFSETQ. CDR3 amino acids: CASSPPLREVANTGELFF. The CDR3 DNA sequence: TGCGCCAGCAGCCCTCCCTTGAGGGAAGTCGCGAACACCGGGGAGCTGTTTTTT.

This clonotype was seen more than once but under ten times. This sequence joins TRBV7-6 and TRBJ2-5, with 9 bases lining up with TRBD2. V shed 1 base, J shed 0 bases, and the junction held 3 bases outside the gene matches. Germline-derived CDR1 and CDR2 are SGHVS and FNYEAQ. The CDR3 totals 16 residues. CDR3 in amino acids: CASSLVTSGHQETQYF. The CDR3 DNA reads as TGTGCCAGCAGCTTAGTTACTAGCGGGCACCAAGAGACCCAGTACTTC. Based on the CDR3 plus reference TRBV7-6 and TRBJ2-5, the full variable domain is GAGVSQSPRYKVTKRGQDVALRCDPISGHVSLYWYRQALGQGPEFLTYFNYEAQQDKSGLPNDRFSAERPEGSISTLTIQRTEQRDSAMYRCASSLVTSGHQETQYFGPGTRLLVL.

Concerning this clonotype itself: A much larger clone is a single base away; this may be a read error. V and J are TRBV7-2 and TRBJ2-5; D gene uncertain. The CDR3 sequence is 12 residues long. The germline gives CDR1 SGHTA, CDR2 FQGNSA. V lost 5 bases, J lost 5 bases, and 9 bases lay in between. The CDR3 DNA reads TGTGCCAGCAGCGTCTCAGCGGAGACCCAGTACTTC. Translation gives CASSVSAETQYF.

About this clonotype: This could be a read error, since a much larger clone is one nucleotide away. The V call is TRBV20-1, the J call TRBJ2-3; 8 bases agree with TRBD2. This CDR3 is built from 18 residues. Germline lookup yields CDR1 DFQATT and CDR2 SNEGSKA (reference sequence). V dropped 0 bases and J dropped 3; count of bases not matched to a gene: 14. The CDR3 DNA follows: TGCAGTGCTAGAGAGAGTAGCGGGATGGCCGTTTGGACAGATACGCAGTATTTT. Translated: CSARESSGMAVWTDTQYF.

This clonotype was found a few times. V gene TRBV3-1 combines with J gene TRBJ2-1; weak D call: TRBD1 (6 bases). V was trimmed by 3 bases and J by 4 bases, leaving 10 bases between them. The CDR3 is 14 residues long. CDR1 is LGHDT and CDR2 is YNNKEL in the germline V gene (reference sequence). This CDR3 reads CASSQRGQYNEQFF. DNA of the CDR3: TGTGCCAGCAGCCAGAGGGGACAATACAATGAGCAGTTCTTC.

This clonotype has just one count. This rearrangement joins TRBV12-3 or TRBV12-4 to TRBJ2-5; D is unclear. V was shortened by 7 bases and J by 0 bases, with 12 bases between the two germline ends. CDR3 size: 14 residues. CDR3 bases: TGTGCCAGCACCACTGGCCCGTACCAAGAGACCCAGTACTTC. Its protein is CASTTGPYQETQYF.

This CDR3 reads CASSSLTCNEQFF. Here the CDR3 DNA reads TGTGCCAGCAGCTCCCTTACCTGCAATGAGCAGTTCTTC. The chain has TRBV7-3 and TRBJ2-1; unclear D gene. Deletions cut 4 bases from V and 6 bases from J, with 10 bases between. This CDR3 is 13 amino acids long. Germline lookup yields CDR1 SGHTA and CDR2 FQGTGA.

The chain uses TRBV4-3 and TRBJ2-5; a possible D gene is TRBD1 (8 bases). The V gene's germline CDR1 is LGHNA and CDR2 YSLEER. The CDR3 is made up of 16 amino acids. Trimming cost V 1 base and J 5 bases, with 17 bases left between them. CDR3 in DNA: TGCGCCAGCAGCCAAGTCAGCGGGACAGGCGGTGAGACCCAGTACTTC. This encodes CASSQVSGTGGETQYF.

This clonotype was found a few times. For the CDR3, the DNA is TGTGCCAGCAGGAGGACCTTGGGGGTAGCCAATGAGCAGTTCTTC. Translating gives CASRRTLGVANEQFF. The V and J genes are TRBV6-5 and TRBJ2-1; D may be TRBD1 or TRBD2 (5 bases each). With 6 bases removed from V and 6 bases from J, the gap between germline ends came to 18 bases. CDR3 length: 15 amino acids. Germline V gives CDR1 MNHEY, CDR2 SVGAGI.

The sample holds many counts of this clonotype. The chain carries TRBV6-2 or TRBV6-3 and TRBJ2-1; tentatively, D is TRBD2 (6 bases). The CDR3 runs to 17 residues. Germline V gene lookup returns CDR1 MNHEY and CDR2 SVGEGT. The V end lost 3 bases, the J end lost 0 bases, and 15 bases lay between the germline ends. For the CDR3, the DNA is TGTGCCAGCAGTTATGTGGCGGGGTGGAGCTCCTACAATGAGCAGTTCTTC. This codes for CASSYVAGWSSYNEQFF.

V gene TRBV28 combines with J gene TRBJ2-5; TRBD2 agrees at 10 bases. TRBJ2-7 explains the end of the DNA better; the J call may be wrong. CDR3 length equals 16 residues. Germline loops: CDR1 MDHEN, CDR2 SYDVKM. CDR3 residues: CASLSSASGSRYEQYF. Written as DNA, the CDR3 is TGTGCCAGCTTATCCTCGGCTAGCGGGAGTCGGTACGAGCAGTACTTC.

In its sample, this clonotype was seen a few times. J is TRBJ2-7 and V is TRBV6-5; the match to TRBD2 covers 12 bases. Germline V gene lookup returns CDR1 MNHEY and CDR2 SVGAGI. The CDR3 is 15 residues long. The CDR3, as DNA: TGTGCTCGCAGGACTAGCGGGACCGGAACCTACGAGCAGTACTTC. Amino acids: CARRTSGTGTYEQYF.

This clonotype was seen a handful of times. The CDR3 sequence is CSAPGLAVGSVQYF. For the CDR3, the DNA is TGCAGCGCCCCGGGACTAGCTGTTGGAAGTGTACAGTACTTC. This chain connects TRBV29-1 to TRBJ2-5, with 9 bases fitting TRBD2. V shed 7 bases, J shed 11 bases, and the junction held 17 bases outside the gene matches. The CDR3 extends over 14 amino acids. Germline-derived CDR1 and CDR2 are SQVTM and ANQGSEA. Drawing the rest from reference TRBV29-1 and TRBJ2-5, the complete variable domain is SAVISQKPSRDICQRGTSLTIQCQVDSQVTMMFWYRQQPGQSLTLIATANQGSEATYESGFVIDKFPISRPNLTFSTLTVSNMSPEDSSIYLCSAPGLAVGSVQYFGPGTRLLVL.

This clonotype has a handful of counts. J is TRBJ1-5 and V is TRBV7-8, with D hard to call. CDR3 length: 15 amino acids. Germline V lookup: CDR1 SGHVS, CDR2 FQNEAQ. V lost 0 bases to trimming and J lost 4 bases, with 10 bases between them. The CDR3 here is CASSLAGGRNQPQHF. The CDR3 DNA reads as TGTGCCAGCAGCTTAGCTGGCGGAAGGAATCAGCCCCAGCATTTT.

The V gene is TRBV20-1, the J gene TRBJ2-4, with D perhaps TRBD2 (5 bases). The V gene's germline CDR1 is DFQATT and CDR2 SNEGSKA (reference sequence). CDR3 length: 12 residues. V lost 5 bases to trimming and J lost 6 bases, with 11 bases between them. DNA of the CDR3: TGCAGTGCTGCACTAGTGGGAAACATTCAGTACTTC. It is translated as CSAALVGNIQYF.

This sequence joins TRBV4-2 and TRBJ2-1; D is possibly TRBD2 (5 bases). CDR1 and CDR2 from the germline V gene are LGHNA and YNFKEQ. V gave up 1 base and J gave up 7 bases, with 8 bases separating them. The CDR3 covers 13 residues. The CDR3 sequence is CASSQGERNEQFF. The CDR3 bases are TGTGCCAGCAGCCAAGGTGAGCGGAATGAGCAGTTCTTC.

This clonotype was counted between two and nine times. This sequence joins TRBV6-2 or TRBV6-3 and TRBJ2-7, with 7 positions matching TRBD1. Trimming removed 5 bases from V and 2 bases from J; junction bases left unmatched: 6. The CDR3 runs 14 residues. Germline CDR1 reads MNHEY; CDR2 reads SVGEGT. In DNA, the CDR3 is TGTGCCAGCAGTATGGGACAGACCACCTACGAGCAGTACTTC. Its protein is CASSMGQTTYEQYF.

V usage is TRBV9 and J usage is TRBJ2-4; 10 nucleotides line up with TRBD2. The J call is in doubt because the DNA end fits TRBJ2-5 better. The CDR3 spans 15 residues. Germline V CDR1 and CDR2: SGDLS, YYNGEE. CDR3 region: CASSVGGLAQETQYF. As DNA, the CDR3 is TGTGCCAGCAGCGTGGGGGGACTAGCGCAAGAGACCCAGTACTTC.

This clonotype was counted many times. The chain is built from TRBV27 and TRBJ2-3; 9 positions match TRBD2. This CDR3 has 15 amino acids. After removal of 4 bases from V and 6 bases from J, the junction contained 8 bases not matched to a gene. Germline CDR1 reads MNHEY; CDR2 reads SMNVEV (reference sequence). CDR3 sequence: CASSSFSGSLDTQYF. The CDR3 nucleotides are TGTGCCAGCAGTTCTTTTAGCGGGAGTTTGGATACGCAGTATTTT.

This clonotype occurred a few times. This rearrangement joins TRBV29-1 to TRBJ2-7, with 8 bases matching TRBD1. The V and J ends lost 4 bases and 2 bases, in that order; junction bases with no gene match: 4. This CDR3 is built from 13 residues. Per the germline V gene, CDR1 is SQVTM and CDR2 is ANQGSEA. The CDR3 loop is CSVVTGEPYEQYF. The CDR3 coding sequence is TGCAGCGTTGTGACAGGGGAACCCTACGAGCAGTACTTC.

Regarding this clonotype: Just one base apart from a much larger clone, this may be a read error. The V call is TRBV20-1, the J call TRBJ2-3; possible D gene TRBD1, 6 bases. This CDR3 spans 14 amino acids. Germline V gene data show CDR1 as DFQATT and CDR2 as SNEGSKA (reference sequence). V was clipped by 3 bases and J by 1 base, with 11 bases between them. The CDR3 loop is CSARVQGGTDTQYF. In nucleotides, the CDR3 is TGCAGTGCTAGGGTACAGGGTGGCACAGATACGCAGTATTTT.